This record looks at one T cell receptor (beta chain) sequence and its context. The antigen remains undetermined. Making the TCR beta libraries involved quantitative 5'-RACE with molecular barcodes. Using its own MiXCR run on the 5' RACE reads, TCRdb lists one record per CDR3 protein. The sample has about 150,000 distinct CDR3 sequences; around 42% are singletons. Trimming took off 1 base at V and 5 bases at J, with 8 bases between the two ends. Germline CDR1 and CDR2: SEHNR and FQNEAQ (reference sequence). This CDR3 contains 13 residues. This specimen belongs to a study of CD8 T cells in ankylosing spondylitis. Overall study findings and caveats: The clones that were linked to disease were reported to be significantly enriched in matched synovial fluid samples from ankylosing spondylitis patients. Some of these motif variants have turned up before, in reports on reactive arthritis synovial fluid and blood. A TCR beta motif of several highly homologous variants appeared characteristic of ankylosing spondylitis blood.

The TCR originated in a male donor with ankylosing spondylitis. The chain couples TRBV7-9 to TRBJ1-1; D uncertain. The material sequenced was synovial fluid, either unsorted or a sorted T cell fraction (not recorded which). CDR3 DNA: TGTGCCAGCAGCTTAGGCCTGGGGACTGAAGCTTTCTTT. Protein product: CASSLGLGTEAFF.